The 10 T cell receptor beta chains reported below all come from one sample, sequenced in a study of blood T cell repertoires in COVID-19. Sequencing used immunoSEQ multiplex PCR; TCRdb keeps in-frame clones, though not all of them. The table includes roughly 100,000 clones, approximately 89% detected once. Specimen: peripheral blood. The receptors here all came from a woman of 80 years or more in a cohort sampled during active COVID-19.

This rearrangement joins TRBV5-1 to TRBJ2-7; TRBD1 matches at 11 bases. V dropped 4 bases and J dropped 2; count of bases not matched to a gene: 5. This CDR3 region has 15 residues. Germline lookup yields CDR1 SGHRS and CDR2 YFSETQ. For the CDR3, the DNA is TGCGCCAGCAGCGGAGGGACAGGGGGACCCTACGAGCAGTACTTC. Its translation is CASSGGTGGPYEQYF.

V and J are TRBV3-1 (or the pseudogene TRBV3-2) and TRBJ1-2; 7 positions agree with TRBD1. The CDR3 covers 14 residues. V was pared by 4 bases and J by 5 bases, with 7 bases of the junction left unmatched. The V gene's germline CDR1 is LGHDT and CDR2 YNNKEL (reference sequence). The CDR3 sequence: CASSLPGTEYGYTF. In nucleotides, the CDR3 is TGTGCCAGCAGCCTCCCTGGGACAGAGTATGGCTACACCTTC.

CDR3 in DNA: TGTGCCAGCAGCCCCGGGACTAGCGGGGTTTACGAGCAGTACTTC. This codes for CASSPGTSGVYEQYF. The chain carries TRBV5-4 and TRBJ2-7; TRBD2 aligns across 13 bases. Germline trimming cut 4 bases from V and 4 bases from J; bases unmatched to any gene: 5. This CDR3 is built from 15 residues. Germline CDR1 SGHNT, CDR2 YYREEE (reference sequence).

The chain employs TRBV3-1 (or the pseudogene TRBV3-2) and TRBJ2-2; 7 bases match TRBD1. Germline values: CDR1 LGHDT, CDR2 YNNKEL (reference sequence). The V segment lost 6 bases and the J segment 5 bases; nucleotides outside the gene matches: 3. The CDR3 consists of 13 residues. CDR3 region: CASRLQGTGELFF. As DNA, the CDR3 is TGTGCCAGCAGACTACAGGGGACCGGGGAGCTGTTTTTT.

The J gene is TRBJ1-2, the V gene TRBV28; 8 nucleotides match TRBD1. V was clipped by 4 bases and J by 4 bases; unmatched bases: 14. CDR3 size: 17 residues. Per the germline V gene, CDR1 is MDHEN and CDR2 is SYDVKM. DNA of the CDR3: TGTGCCAGCAGTTCTAACAGGGGGGAGCAAACCTTCTATGGCTACACCTTC. Amino acids: CASSSNRGEQTFYGYTF.

This rearrangement joins TRBV5-8 to TRBJ1-2, with 8 nucleotides matching TRBD1. With V trimmed by 0 bases and J by 5 bases, 6 bases remained unmatched. This CDR3 has 15 amino acids. The germline CDR1 and CDR2 sequences are SGHTS and YDEGEE. CDR3 sequence reads: CASSLVTGGSYGYTF. CDR3 in DNA: TGTGCCAGCAGCTTGGTTACAGGGGGTAGTTATGGCTACACCTTC.

This chain links TRBV5-1 with TRBJ2-2; D remains unclear. Trimming stripped 8 bases from V and 4 bases from J, with 15 bases between. From germline, CDR1 is SGHRS and CDR2 YFSETQ. CDR3 length: 14 residues. CDR3 DNA: TGCGCCAGTACACAGAAACAACCCACCGGGGAGCTGTTTTTT. It encodes CASTQKQPTGELFF. The variable domain in full, completed from reference TRBV5-1 and TRBJ2-2, reads KAGVTQTPRYLIKTRGQQVTLSCSPISGHRSVSWYQQTPGQGLQFLFEYFSETQRNKGNFPGRFSGRQFSNSRSEMNVSTLELGDSALYLCASTQKQPTGELFFGEGSRLTVL.

V usage is TRBV3-1 (or the pseudogene TRBV3-2) and J usage is TRBJ2-7; 9 nucleotides align to TRBD2. Trimming took 0 bases from V and 2 from J; bases not matched to a gene: 5. Germline V gene data show CDR1 as LGHDT and CDR2 as YNNKEL (reference sequence). The CDR3 loop spans 16 amino acids. For the CDR3, the DNA is TGTGCCAGCAGCCAAGATCTCGCGGGGGGGACCTACGAGCAGTACTTC. Its translation is CASSQDLAGGTYEQYF.

This chain connects TRBV28 to TRBJ2-7, with 7 bases aligning to TRBD2. Germline values: CDR1 MDHEN, CDR2 SYDVKM. Germline trimming cut 6 bases from V and 0 bases from J; bases unmatched to any gene: 8. The CDR3 covers 15 residues. The CDR3 here is CASSPGGPSSYEQYF. Here the CDR3 DNA reads TGTGCCAGCAGCCCGGGAGGTCCTAGCTCCTACGAGCAGTACTTC.

This clone was observed a few times. This CDR3 reads CASSQRTSGSDRSEQYF. The CDR3 coding sequence is TGCGCCAGCAGCCAGAGGACTAGCGGATCCGATCGGTCCGAGCAGTACTTC. The chain uses TRBV4-1 and TRBJ2-7; 10 bases are a match to TRBD2. Germline CDR1 reads MGHRA; CDR2 reads YSYEKL. After removal of 3 bases from V and 6 bases from J, the junction contained 14 bases not matched to a gene. This CDR3 is 17 amino acids long.